One and the same sample provided the 26 T cell receptor beta chains below, sequenced in a study of blood T cell repertoires in COVID-19. The protocol was immunoSEQ multiplex PCR, while the TCRdb copy is restricted to in-frame clones and leaves out a portion. The sample contains 95,000 to 150,000 clones, over 75% of which appear only once. Sequenced input: peripheral blood. The receptors stem from a man between 65 and 85 years old with active or convalescent COVID-19.

This clone was picked up a small number of times. V and J are TRBV15 and TRBJ1-1, with no clear D. The V gene's germline CDR1 is LNHNV and CDR2 YYDKDF (reference sequence). This CDR3 spans 19 amino acids. V lost 4 bases and J lost 0, with 24 bases in between. The CDR3 DNA is TGTGCCACCAGCAAGCCCTCGGACGGGGTAGACCGGATGAACACTGAAGCTTTCTTT. Translating it yields CATSKPSDGVDRMNTEAFF.

Regarding this clone: Other nucleotide sequences in the sample specify the same CDR3. The gene calls are TRBV14 and TRBJ2-7; 8 bases fit TRBD2. Trimming cost V 0 bases and J 0 bases; bases outside gene matches: 4. This CDR3 has 16 amino acids. Germline V gene lookup returns CDR1 SGHDN and CDR2 FVKESK. CDR3 coding DNA: TGTGCCAGCAGCCAAGACGGGACTAGTGGCTCCTACGAGCAGTACTTC. It codes for CASSQDGTSGSYEQYF.

This chain connects TRBV18 to TRBJ2-5, with 10 nucleotides matching TRBD1. The ends lost 1 base at V and 5 bases at J; junction bases unmatched: 7. CDR1 is KGHSH and CDR2 is LQKENI in the germline V gene. The CDR3 is made up of 16 amino acids. DNA of the CDR3: TGTGCCAGCTCACCACAGTGGGACAGGGGTCTGGAGACCCAGTACTTC. This gives the protein CASSPQWDRGLETQYF.

The chain couples TRBV19 to TRBJ2-3, with TRBD2 matching over 7 bases. Germline V gives CDR1 LNHDA, CDR2 SQIVND (reference sequence). The V and J ends lost 7 bases and 4 bases, in that order; junction bases with no gene match: 11. The CDR3 totals 15 residues. CDR3 DNA sequence: TGTGCCAGTACCTTAATAGCGGGCGGCGCAGATACGCAGTATTTT. Translation: CASTLIAGGADTQYF. Full variable domain (outside the CDR3, taken from reference TRBV19 and TRBJ2-3): DGGITQSPKYLFRKEGQNVTLSCEQNLNHDAMYWYRQDPGQGLRLIYYSQIVNDFQKGDIAEGYSVSREKKESFPLTVTSAQKNPTAFYLCASTLIAGGADTQYFGPGTRLTVL.

The V call is TRBV7-6, the J call TRBJ2-2; 11 nucleotides align to TRBD1. Germline CDR1 SGHVS, CDR2 FNYEAQ. This CDR3 contains 15 residues. With 5 bases clipped from V and 5 bases from J, the junction kept 4 bases outside the gene matches. The CDR3 spells CASSPGQGGTGELFF. CDR3 DNA sequence: TGTGCCAGCAGCCCGGGACAGGGGGGGACCGGGGAGCTGTTTTTT. Looking up the rest from reference TRBV7-6 and TRBJ2-2 gives the full variable domain: GAGVSQSPRYKVTKRGQDVALRCDPISGHVSLYWYRQALGQGPEFLTYFNYEAQQDKSGLPNDRFSAERPEGSISTLTIQRTEQRDSAMYRCASSPGQGGTGELFFGEGSRLTVL.

This rearrangement joins TRBV11-3 to TRBJ2-7; D is possibly TRBD2 (5 bases). Germline-derived CDR1 and CDR2 are SGHNT and YENEEA. V lost 3 bases, J lost 3 bases, and 9 bases lay in between. The CDR3 contains 13 residues. CDR3 in DNA: TGTGCCAGCAGCTTTGGCGGAGGCTACGAGCAGTACTTC. It encodes CASSFGGGYEQYF.

The CDR3 coding sequence is TGCGCCAGCAGCTTGGGGCCGCTCTCCTACGAGCAGTACTTC. As protein: CASSLGPLSYEQYF. This rearrangement joins TRBV5-1 to TRBJ2-7; D gene uncertain. V was trimmed by 0 bases and J by 0 bases, leaving 7 bases between them. The CDR3 runs to 14 residues. Germline V CDR1 and CDR2: SGHRS, YFSETQ.

The rearrangement uses TRBV27 and TRBJ2-6, with 8 bases aligning to TRBD1. The germline V gene encodes CDR1 MNHEY and CDR2 SMNVEV (reference sequence). The CDR3 totals 18 residues. The V segment lost 0 bases and the J segment 0 bases; nucleotides outside the gene matches: 4. The CDR3 is CASSLSGTGSSGANVLTF. As DNA, the CDR3 is TGTGCCAGCAGTTTATCCGGGACAGGAAGCTCTGGGGCCAACGTCCTGACTTTC.

The chain combines TRBV29-1 with TRBJ2-1, with 8 bases fitting TRBD2. Germline V gene sequence: CDR1 SQVTM, CDR2 ANQGSEA. This CDR3 spans 14 amino acids. V lost 4 bases and J lost 7; bases outside the gene matches: 9. The CDR3 region has the DNA TGCAGCGTTGTTCCCTTTAGCGGGGCGAATGAGCAGTTCTTC. Translating gives CSVVPFSGANEQFF.

This clone was detected once. The CDR3 is CASSYGLAGGVETQYF. Written as DNA, the CDR3 is TGTGCCAGCAGCTATGGACTAGCGGGAGGAGTTGAGACCCAGTACTTC. V usage is TRBV5-6 and J usage is TRBJ2-5; 14 bases fit TRBD2. The germline V gene encodes CDR1 SGHDT and CDR2 YYEEEE. This CDR3 is 16 amino acids long. V lost 3 bases and J lost 5; bases outside the gene matches: 6.

V gene TRBV25-1 combines with J gene TRBJ2-7; possibly TRBD2 for D (6 bases). V gave up 3 bases and J gave up 3 bases, with 9 bases separating them. Germline V gene data show CDR1 as MGHDK and CDR2 as SYGVNS. This CDR3 has 13 amino acids. This CDR3 is CASSDHGSYEQYF. As DNA, the CDR3 is TGTGCCAGCAGTGACCACGGGAGCTACGAGCAGTACTTC.

The V and J genes are TRBV7-2 and TRBJ2-1, with 10 bases identical to TRBD2. With V trimmed by 1 base and J by 2 bases, 8 bases remained unmatched. Looked up from germline, CDR1 is SGHTA and CDR2 is FQGNSA. The CDR3 spans 18 residues. CDR3 region: CASSLGLLAGDTYNEQFF. CDR3 nucleotide sequence: TGTGCCAGCAGCTTAGGGTTGCTAGCGGGAGACACCTACAATGAGCAGTTCTTC.

J is TRBJ1-1 and V is TRBV19; D gene uncertain. V was trimmed by 1 base and J by 9 bases, leaving 6 bases between them. Germline V CDR1 and CDR2: LNHDA, SQIVND (reference sequence). CDR3 length equals 11 residues. For the CDR3, the DNA is TGTGCCAGTAGTATAGGCGTTCAAGCTTTCTTT. Protein: CASSIGVQAFF.

V gene TRBV7-9 combines with J gene TRBJ1-1; D is possibly TRBD1 (5 bases). The germline V gene encodes CDR1 SEHNR and CDR2 FQNEAQ (reference sequence). This CDR3 spans 15 amino acids. V was clipped by 2 bases and J by 3 bases, with 13 bases between them. CDR3 sequence reads: CASSLWGASDTEAFF. CDR3 nucleotides: TGTGCCAGCAGCTTATGGGGCGCATCGGACACTGAAGCTTTCTTT.

The chain has TRBV6-5 and TRBJ1-5; no reliable D call. The CDR3 runs to 14 residues. Germline V gives CDR1 MNHEY, CDR2 SVGAGI. V was cut by 7 bases and J by 0 bases, with 10 bases left in between. The CDR3 DNA follows: TGTGCCAGCAAGGCGGGTTATAGCAATCAGCCCCAGCATTTT. This translates into CASKAGYSNQPQHF.

The genes are TRBV27 and TRBJ1-1; no clear D gene. Trimming shortened V by 7 bases and J by 3 bases, and 15 bases separated the two germline ends. The CDR3 extends over 14 amino acids. Germline V gene sequence: CDR1 MNHEY, CDR2 SMNVEV (reference sequence). The CDR3 here is CASTPGTDYTEAFF. The CDR3 coding sequence is TGTGCCAGCACCCCCGGCACAGATTACACTGAAGCTTTCTTT.

The CDR3: CSASPSGFRYEQYF. DNA for the CDR3: TGCAGTGCTAGTCCTAGCGGGTTTCGCTACGAGCAGTACTTC. The chain couples TRBV20-1 to TRBJ2-7, with 8 bases matching TRBD2. Germline V gives CDR1 DFQATT, CDR2 SNEGSKA (reference sequence). The CDR3 covers 14 residues. The trim removed 3 bases at V and 3 bases at J, leaving 7 bases unmatched.

V usage is TRBV7-6 and J usage is TRBJ2-7; 8 nucleotides agree with TRBD1. The CDR3 length is 15 residues. The germline CDR1 and CDR2 sequences are SGHVS and FNYEAQ. The trim removed 1 base at V and 4 bases at J, leaving 6 bases unmatched. CDR3 residues: CASSLGGQGAYEQYF. The CDR3 region has the DNA TGTGCCAGCAGCTTAGGTGGCCAGGGGGCGTACGAGCAGTACTTC.

The J gene is TRBJ2-7, the V gene TRBV11-2; TRBD2 is a possible D gene (6 bases). The CDR3 contains 13 residues. Per germline, CDR1 SGHAT and CDR2 FQNNGV. Trimming left V 2 bases short and J 7 bases short, with 12 bases between. The DNA of the CDR3 is TGTGCCAGCAGCTTAAAACTGGCGGGAGAGCAGTACTTC. This sequence encodes CASSLKLAGEQYF.

V and J are TRBV27 and TRBJ1-5, with TRBD1 matching over 11 bases. The CDR3 runs 16 residues. In germline, CDR1 is MNHEY, CDR2 SMNVEV (reference sequence). V dropped 6 bases and J dropped 0; count of bases not matched to a gene: 4. CDR3 DNA sequence: TGTGCCAGCAGATGGACAGGGGGCTATAGCAATCAGCCCCAGCATTTT. It is translated as CASRWTGGYSNQPQHF.

This clone was observed a handful of times. This sequence joins TRBV10-3 and TRBJ1-2; 7 bases line up with TRBD1. Germline-derived CDR1 and CDR2 are ENHRY and SYGVKD. The CDR3 sequence is 13 residues long. With 7 bases clipped from V and 2 bases from J, the junction kept 4 bases outside the gene matches. Written as DNA, the CDR3 is TGTGCCATCATTATACAGGGGAACTATGGCTACACCTTC. Translating gives CAIIIQGNYGYTF.

This clone was seen a few times. The CDR3 spells CASSPSQGAGDEQYF. The CDR3 coding sequence is TGTGCCAGCAGCCCGAGCCAGGGGGCTGGCGACGAGCAGTACTTC. The V call is TRBV7-6, the J call TRBJ2-7; 8 bases fit TRBD1. Germline V gene lookup returns CDR1 SGHVS and CDR2 FNYEAQ. The CDR3 extends over 15 amino acids. Losses at the gene ends were 5 bases for V and 5 bases for J; bases not matched to a gene: 11.

This chain's CDR3 is CASSYRTSGAYEQYF. The CDR3 DNA is TGTGCCAGCAGTTACCGGACTAGCGGAGCCTACGAGCAGTACTTC. This sequence joins TRBV6-6 and TRBJ2-7, with 10 positions matching TRBD2. The junction had 3 bases not matched to a gene; V was cut back by 2 bases and J by 2 bases. This CDR3 is 15 amino acids long. Germline CDR1 MNHNY, CDR2 SVGAGI (reference sequence).

The chain is built from TRBV20-1 and TRBJ2-1; 9 bases align to TRBD1. CDR3 length: 14 residues. With V trimmed by 3 bases and J by 6 bases, 6 bases remained unmatched. Germline CDR1 reads DFQATT; CDR2 reads SNEGSKA (reference sequence). The CDR3 DNA follows: TGCAGTGCTAGTGCGGGACAGGGTATCAATGAGCAGTTCTTC. The encoded protein is CSASAGQGINEQFF.

The V gene is TRBV7-2, the J gene TRBJ1-3; no clear D. Germline V gene data show CDR1 as SGHTA and CDR2 as FQGNSA. The CDR3 extends over 18 amino acids. Trimming took off 1 base at V and 1 base at J, with 17 bases between the two ends. The CDR3 DNA follows: TGTGCCAGCAGCTTAGTGGCCGAGGTTCCATCGTCTGGAAACACCATATATTTT. It yields the protein CASSLVAEVPSSGNTIYF.

The V gene is TRBV5-1, the J gene TRBJ2-1; D perhaps matches TRBD2 (5 bases). This CDR3 contains 12 residues. The germline gives CDR1 SGHRS, CDR2 YFSETQ. The V end lost 3 bases, the J end lost 8 bases, and 9 bases lay between the germline ends. The CDR3, as DNA: TGCGCCAGCAGCTCTAGCTTGTATGAGCAGTTCTTC. Translating gives CASSSSLYEQFF.